A selection of T cell receptor beta chains follows, all from one sample in a study of patients and donors after allogeneic stem cell transplantation. Using its own MiXCR run on the RT-PCR reads, TCRdb lists one record per CDR3 protein. Among 150,000 to 200,000 distinct CDR3 sequences listed, about 30% were seen once. Sequencing was done on a sample of blood, either unsorted or a sorted T cell fraction (not recorded which). All receptors derive from a human donor who was either an allogeneic HSCT recipient or a stem cell or donor lymphocyte infusion donor (not recorded which). It is not recorded whose cells these are; they may come from a transplant donor. Both conserved end residues are part of each CDR3. The order of the fields is D gene, clone size, V gene, J gene, CDR3 length, CDR3 DNA, CDR3 protein. D genes are given only for firm matches. Part of the rows lack a size; the others show once, few, many or a class for expanded clones.

NA,few,TRBV12-3/TRBV12-4,TRBJ1-5,12,TGTGCCAGCAGTTTACCCCTTCAGCCCCAGCATTTT,CASSLPLQPQHF
NA,NA,TRBV5-8,TRBJ1-2,15,TGTGCCAGCAGCTCCGGGACACCGATGGACTATGGCTACACCTTC,CASSSGTPMDYGYTF
TRBD2,NA,TRBV5-1,TRBJ2-2,14,TGCGCCAGCAGCTTCGGGACTATCACCGGGGAGCTGTTTTTT,CASSFGTITGELFF
NA,NA,TRBV3-1,TRBJ2-5,13,TGTGCCAGCAGCCGTGGGTACCAAGAGACCCAGTACTTC,CASSRGYQETQYF
TRBD1,NA,TRBV20-1,TRBJ2-2,13,TGCAGTGCGGCACAGGGGGTCACCGGGGAGCTGTTTTTT,CSAAQGVTGELFF
TRBD2,NA,TRBV6-2/TRBV6-3,TRBJ2-5,16,TGTGCCAGCAGTTACTTCATCCGCGGGAGAGGGGAGACCCAGTACTTC,CASSYFIRGRGETQYF
TRBD1,NA,TRBV5-1,TRBJ1-5,16,TGCGCCAGCAGCTTGGCCGGGACAGGATCGAATCAGCCCCAGCATTTT,CASSLAGTGSNQPQHF
TRBD1,many,TRBV27,TRBJ1-2,14,TGTGCCAGCAGTCATGCAGGGGGAAACTATGGCTACACCTTC,CASSHAGGNYGYTF
NA,NA,TRBV20-1,TRBJ2-2,15,TGCAGTGCCACCGTAAGAGGGAGCAAGGACGGGGAGCTGTTTTTT,CSATVRGSKDGELFF
TRBD1,NA,TRBV13,TRBJ2-2,14,TGTGCCAGCGACCGGGACAGACACACCGGGGAGCTGTTTTTT,CASDRDRHTGELFF
TRBD1,NA,TRBV27,TRBJ1-1,13,TGTGCCAGCAGTGGATGGGACAGAACTGAAGCTTTCTTT,CASSGWDRTEAFF
NA,NA,TRBV5-1,TRBJ1-5,13,TGCGCCAGCAGCCCGGGCGACTATCAGCCCCAGCATTTT,CASSPGDYQPQHF
NA,NA,TRBV6-5,TRBJ2-3,12,TGTGCCAGCAGGGACTTCACAGATACGCAGTATTTT,CASRDFTDTQYF
NA,NA,TRBV15,TRBJ2-2,14,TGTGCCACCAGCAGAGAGCGTCCTACCCGGGAGCTGTTTTTT,CATSRERPTRELFF
NA,few,TRBV29-1,TRBJ2-6,14,TGCAGCGTGGCCCCAGACTCTGGGGCCAACGTCCTGACTTTC,CSVAPDSGANVLTF
TRBD1,few,TRBV4-2,TRBJ2-3,17,TGTGCCAGCAGCCAAGAAGGAACAGGGGTCGGGACAGATACGCAGTATTTT,CASSQEGTGVGTDTQYF
NA,few,TRBV12-3/TRBV12-4,TRBJ2-2,16,TGTGCCAGCAAGGAACAGGGAAGGGCGATCACCGGGGAGCTGTTTTTT,CASKEQGRAITGELFF
NA,NA,TRBV24-1,TRBJ2-1,13,TGTGCCACCAGTGGGGGATCCCACAATGAGCAGTTCTTC,CATSGGSHNEQFF
TRBD2,NA,TRBV7-9,TRBJ2-1,17,TGTGCCAGCAGCTTCGAAACTAGCGGGAGGAGGTACAATGAGCAGTTCTTC,CASSFETSGRRYNEQFF
NA,NA,TRBV9,TRBJ2-7,15,TGTGCCAGCAGCGTAAGCCCCACAGCTGCCTACGAGCAGTACTTC,CASSVSPTAAYEQYF
TRBD1,once,TRBV9,TRBJ2-2,17,TGTGCCAGCAGCGAGACGACAGGGCGAAGAGGGTCCGGGGAGCTGTTTTTT,CASSETTGRRGSGELFF
NA,NA,TRBV14,TRBJ2-7,14,TGTGCCAGCAGCCAGGACATCCACTCCTACGAGCAGTACTTC,CASSQDIHSYEQYF
NA,many,TRBV12-3/TRBV12-4,TRBJ1-5,14,TGTGCCAGCAGTTTAAGCGGGGGTCATCAGCCCCAGCATTTT,CASSLSGGHQPQHF
NA,once,TRBV24-1,TRBJ2-7,11,TGTGCCACCAGTGATCCCAAAGGGCAGTACTTC,CATSDPKGQYF
TRBD1,few,TRBV28,TRBJ1-1,15,TGTGCCAGCATCACCAGGGGGACTGGAGTCACTGAAGCTTTCTTT,CASITRGTGVTEAFF
NA,few,TRBV9,TRBJ2-2,14,TGTGCCAGCAGCAGCCCCGGGGGCACCGGGGAGCTGTTTTTT,CASSSPGGTGELFF
NA,many,TRBV2,TRBJ1-5,13,TGTGCCAGCAGCCGGGACGGAAATCAGCCCCAGCATTTT,CASSRDGNQPQHF
NA,NA,TRBV20-1,TRBJ1-4,13,TGCAGTGCTAGAGGATCAACTAATGAAAAACTGTTTTTT,CSARGSTNEKLFF
TRBD2,NA,TRBV7-3,TRBJ2-1,15,TGTGCCAGCAGCTCCAACTCCGCCCCGGGGGGTGAGCAGTTCTTC,CASSSNSAPGGEQFF
TRBD1,few,TRBV20-1,TRBJ1-3,15,TGCAGTGCTAGAGATGTAGGGGGCGCCGGAAACACCATATATTTT,CSARDVGGAGNTIYF
TRBD2,NA,TRBV10-1,TRBJ2-1,15,TGCGCCAGCAGTGAGTCCACTAGCGGGAACAATGAGCAGTTCTTC,CASSESTSGNNEQFF
TRBD2,NA,TRBV20-1,TRBJ2-1,15,TGCAGTGCTAGATTGGGGACTAGCGGGAGTGATGAGCAGTTCTTC,CSARLGTSGSDEQFF
NA,NA,TRBV6-5,TRBJ2-2,15,TGTGCCAGCAGTTACGGGGGGCCTAACACCGGGGAGCTGTTTTTT,CASSYGGPNTGELFF
TRBD1,NA,TRBV20-1,TRBJ1-4,13,TGCAGTGCTAGCGGACAGGTGGATGAAAAACTGTTTTTT,CSASGQVDEKLFF
NA,NA,TRBV18,TRBJ1-3,16,TGTGCCAGCTCACCCACTGGGGCCGGCTCTGGAAACACCATATATTTT,CASSPTGAGSGNTIYF
NA,few,TRBV28,TRBJ1-1,13,TGTGCCAGCAGTTTAAACGTGAACACTGAAGCTTTCTTT,CASSLNVNTEAFF
TRBD2,many,TRBV27,TRBJ2-7,16,TGTGCCAGCAGTTTACGGCCTAGCGGGCCCTCCTACGAGCAGTACTTC,CASSLRPSGPSYEQYF
TRBD2,few,TRBV7-2,TRBJ2-5,17,TGTGCCAGCAGCTTAGGGGGAGGGACTAGCGGAGGAGAGACCCAGTACTTC,CASSLGGGTSGGETQYF
NA,NA,TRBV5-4,TRBJ1-1,14,TGTGCCAGCAGCGGCAGGCAATTGAACACTGAAGCTTTCTTT,CASSGRQLNTEAFF
NA,many,TRBV10-3,TRBJ2-5,13,TGTGCCATCAGTCTGCGGAACCAAGAGACCCAGTACTTC,CAISLRNQETQYF
TRBD1,NA,TRBV7-2,TRBJ1-2,15,TGTGCCAGCAGCCTGCACAGGGGGGAGAGCTATGGCTACACCTTC,CASSLHRGESYGYTF
TRBD1,few,TRBV5-1,TRBJ1-2,15,TGCGCCAGCAGCTTGGAGGGACAGGGGGCGCATGGCTACACCTTC,CASSLEGQGAHGYTF
NA,few,TRBV12-3/TRBV12-4,TRBJ1-6,15,TGTGCCAGCAGTCCCCGATGGCCTTATAATTCACCCCTCCACTTT,CASSPRWPYNSPLHF
TRBD2,once,TRBV9,TRBJ2-4,15,TGTGCCAGCAGCGTAGAGGGACTAGCGGGAAACATTCAGTACTTC,CASSVEGLAGNIQYF
TRBD1,NA,TRBV7-6,TRBJ1-6,14,TGTGCCAGCAGCTTTGGGACAGTCAATTCACCCCTCCACTTT,CASSFGTVNSPLHF
TRBD2,NA,TRBV29-1,TRBJ2-5,16,TGCAGCGTTGCGGGACTAGCGGGAGGGCGCGGAGAGACCCAGTACTTC,CSVAGLAGGRGETQYF
NA,many,TRBV6-5,TRBJ1-5,14,TGTGCCAGCAGTTTCGGGATTGGAGTGTGGCCCCAGCATTTT,CASSFGIGVWPQHF
NA,NA,TRBV20-1,TRBJ2-1,11,TGCAGTGCTAGACCCGGCAATGAGCAGTTCTTC,CSARPGNEQFF
NA,many,TRBV6-6,TRBJ2-1,12,TGTGCCAGCAGTTACAGTTACAATGAGCAGTTCTTC,CASSYSYNEQFF
NA,NA,TRBV20-1,TRBJ2-1,14,TGCAGTGCTAGGAGACTAGTCAGCCACAATGAGCAGTTCTTC,CSARRLVSHNEQFF
NA,few,TRBV18,TRBJ1-1,16,TGTGCCAGCTCACGTACGGGACGGCCCTTGAACACTGAAGCTTTCTTT,CASSRTGRPLNTEAFF
NA,few,TRBV29-1,TRBJ2-1,14,TGCAGCGTTGTGCAGGGCGGCTCCTACAATGAGCAGTTCTTC,CSVVQGGSYNEQFF
NA,few,TRBV29-1,TRBJ1-1,16,TGCAGCGTTGAAGACAGCTTACTGGGGGAGAACACTGAAGCTTTCTTT,CSVEDSLLGENTEAFF
TRBD1,NA,TRBV4-1,TRBJ1-1,12,TGCGCCAGCAGCCAAGGGGACAGGGAAGCTTTCTTT,CASSQGDREAFF
TRBD2,few,TRBV12-3/TRBV12-4,TRBJ2-2,16,TGTGCCAGCAGCAGGACTAGCGGGAGTGGTGCCGGGGAGCTGTTTTTT,CASSRTSGSGAGELFF
TRBD2,NA,TRBV5-4,TRBJ2-1,15,TGTGCCAGCAGCGGGACTAGTGCCGACTACAATGAGCAGTTCTTC,CASSGTSADYNEQFF
TRBD2,few,TRBV27,TRBJ2-2,17,TGTGCCAGCAGTGAGTCCGGACTAGCGGGGAACACCGGGGAGCTGTTTTTT,CASSESGLAGNTGELFF
NA,few,TRBV27,TRBJ1-1,13,TGTGCCAGCGTGGGAGGGATGAACACTGAAGCTTTCTTT,CASVGGMNTEAFF